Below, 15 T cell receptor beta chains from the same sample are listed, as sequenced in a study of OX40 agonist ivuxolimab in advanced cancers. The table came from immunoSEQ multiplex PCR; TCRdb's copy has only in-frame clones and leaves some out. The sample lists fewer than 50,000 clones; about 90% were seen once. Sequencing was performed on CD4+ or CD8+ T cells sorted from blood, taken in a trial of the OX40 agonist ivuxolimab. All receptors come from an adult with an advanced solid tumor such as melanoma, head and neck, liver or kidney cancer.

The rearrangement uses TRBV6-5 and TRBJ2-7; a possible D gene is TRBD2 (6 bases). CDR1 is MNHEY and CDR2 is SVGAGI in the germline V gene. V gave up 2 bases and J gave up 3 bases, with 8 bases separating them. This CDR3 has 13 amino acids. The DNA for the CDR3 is TGTGCCAGCAGTTACGGGACTGGCTACGAGCAGTACTTC. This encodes CASSYGTGYEQYF.

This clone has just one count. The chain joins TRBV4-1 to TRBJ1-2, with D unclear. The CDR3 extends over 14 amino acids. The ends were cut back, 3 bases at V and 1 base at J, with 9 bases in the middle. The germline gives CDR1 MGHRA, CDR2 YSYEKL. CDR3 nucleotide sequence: TGCGCCAGCAGCCAGGGCCCACATAACTATGGCTACACCTTC. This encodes CASSQGPHNYGYTF.

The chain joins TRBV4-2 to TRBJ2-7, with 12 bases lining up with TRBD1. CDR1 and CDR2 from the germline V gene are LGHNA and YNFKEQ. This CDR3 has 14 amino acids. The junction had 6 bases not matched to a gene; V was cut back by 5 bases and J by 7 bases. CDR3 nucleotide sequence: TGTGCCAGCAGCTTAGGGACAGGGGGCTTTGAGCAGTACTTC. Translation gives CASSLGTGGFEQYF.

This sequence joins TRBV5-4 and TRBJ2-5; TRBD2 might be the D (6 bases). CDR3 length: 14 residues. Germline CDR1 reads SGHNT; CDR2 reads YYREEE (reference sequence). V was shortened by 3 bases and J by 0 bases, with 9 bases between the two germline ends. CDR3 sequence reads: CASSSPSDQETQYF. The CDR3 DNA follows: TGTGCCAGCAGCTCCCCTAGCGACCAAGAGACCCAGTACTTC.

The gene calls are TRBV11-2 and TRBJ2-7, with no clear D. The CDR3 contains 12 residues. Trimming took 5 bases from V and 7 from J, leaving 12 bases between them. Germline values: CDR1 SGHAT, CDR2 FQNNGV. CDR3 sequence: CASSPNGFEQYF. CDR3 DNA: TGTGCCAGCAGCCCCAATGGGTTTGAGCAGTACTTC.

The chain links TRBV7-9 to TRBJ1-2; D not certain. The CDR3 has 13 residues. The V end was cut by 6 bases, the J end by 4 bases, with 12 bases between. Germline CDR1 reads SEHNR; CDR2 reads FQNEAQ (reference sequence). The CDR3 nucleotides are TGTGCCAGCAGACTAGCCGAGGCCTATGGCTACACCTTC. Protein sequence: CASRLAEAYGYTF.

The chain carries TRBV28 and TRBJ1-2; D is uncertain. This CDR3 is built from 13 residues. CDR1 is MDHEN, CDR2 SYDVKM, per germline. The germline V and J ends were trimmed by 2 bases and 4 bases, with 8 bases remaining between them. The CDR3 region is CASSLARRYGYTF. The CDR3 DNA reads TGTGCCAGCAGTTTAGCCAGGCGCTATGGCTACACCTTC.

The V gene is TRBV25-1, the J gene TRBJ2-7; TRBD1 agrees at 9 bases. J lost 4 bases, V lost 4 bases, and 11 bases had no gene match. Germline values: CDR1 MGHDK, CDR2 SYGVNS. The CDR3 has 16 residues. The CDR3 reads CASSVYSGTGRYEQYF. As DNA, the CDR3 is TGTGCCAGCAGTGTTTATTCCGGGACAGGGAGGTACGAGCAGTACTTC.

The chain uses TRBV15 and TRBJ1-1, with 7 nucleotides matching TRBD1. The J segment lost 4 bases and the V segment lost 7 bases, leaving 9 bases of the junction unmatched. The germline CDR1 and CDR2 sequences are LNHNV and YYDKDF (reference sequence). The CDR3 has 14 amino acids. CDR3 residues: CATKTLQGSTEAFF. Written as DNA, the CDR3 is TGTGCCACCAAGACCCTACAGGGGAGCACTGAAGCTTTCTTT.

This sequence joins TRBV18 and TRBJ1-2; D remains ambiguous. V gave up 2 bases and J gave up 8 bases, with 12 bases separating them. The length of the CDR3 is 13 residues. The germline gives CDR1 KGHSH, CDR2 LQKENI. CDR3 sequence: CASSPLRGTGYTF. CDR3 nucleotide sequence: TGTGCCAGCTCACCATTGCGAGGTACGGGCTACACCTTC.

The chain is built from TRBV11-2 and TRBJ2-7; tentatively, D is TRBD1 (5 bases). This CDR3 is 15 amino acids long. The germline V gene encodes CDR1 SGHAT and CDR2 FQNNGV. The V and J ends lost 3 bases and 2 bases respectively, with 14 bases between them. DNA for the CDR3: TGTGCCAGCAGCTTTGGGGATGGGGCAGCCTACGAGCAGTACTTC. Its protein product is CASSFGDGAAYEQYF.

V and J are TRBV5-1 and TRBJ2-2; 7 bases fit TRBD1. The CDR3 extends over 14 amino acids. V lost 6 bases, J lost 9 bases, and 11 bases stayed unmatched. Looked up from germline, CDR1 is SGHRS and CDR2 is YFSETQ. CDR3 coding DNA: TGCGCCAGCACCTCCGCGACAGGGCGCCGGGAGCTGTTTTTT. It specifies CASTSATGRRELFF.

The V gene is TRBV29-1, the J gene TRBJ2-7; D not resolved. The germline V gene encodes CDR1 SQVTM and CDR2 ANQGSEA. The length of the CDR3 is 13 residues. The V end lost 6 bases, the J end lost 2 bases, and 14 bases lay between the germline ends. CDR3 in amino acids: CSVREDGAYEQYF. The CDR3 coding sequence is TGCAGCGTCCGAGAGGACGGCGCCTACGAGCAGTACTTC.

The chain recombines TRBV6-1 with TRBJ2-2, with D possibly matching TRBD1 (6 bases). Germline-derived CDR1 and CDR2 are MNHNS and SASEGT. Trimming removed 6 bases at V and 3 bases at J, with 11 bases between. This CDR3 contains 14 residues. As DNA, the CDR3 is TGTGCCAGCAGCCCGGACAGACACACCGGGGAGCTGTTTTTT. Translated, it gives CASSPDRHTGELFF.

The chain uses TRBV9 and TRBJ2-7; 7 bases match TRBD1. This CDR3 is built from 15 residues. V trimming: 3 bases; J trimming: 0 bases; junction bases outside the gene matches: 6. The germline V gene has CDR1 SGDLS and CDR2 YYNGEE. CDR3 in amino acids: CASSAGDSSSYEQYF. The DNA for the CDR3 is TGTGCCAGCAGCGCCGGGGACAGTTCCTCCTACGAGCAGTACTTC.